This T cell receptor beta chain was recorded in a study of blood T cell repertoires in COVID-19. For the study at large: The analysed material was cDNA or gDNA that came from T cells, B-cell-depleted T cells, or PBMCs.

The germline gives CDR1 MNHEY, CDR2 SVGAGI. CDR3 length: 13 residues. Unmatched junction bases numbered 4, after V lost 7 bases and J lost 4 bases. Some clones are missing from TCRdb's copy, which holds only in-frame ones; the method was immunoSEQ multiplex PCR. The sample contains around 39,000 clones, roughly 85% of which appear only once. V gene TRBV6-5 combines with J gene TRBJ1-1; 9 bases are shared with TRBD1. This TCR was recovered from a man aged 55 to 70 with active COVID-19. Sequencing input: peripheral blood. In DNA form, the CDR3 reads TGTGCCAGCAACAGGGGGCTGGGCACTGAAGCTTTCTTT. The encoded protein is CASNRGLGTEAFF.